This T cell receptor (beta chain) was recorded in a study of PD-1 blockade in classical Hodgkin lymphoma. TCRdb's table, derived via immunoSEQ multiplex PCR, lists solely in-frame clones and lacks some. This repertoire shows tens of thousands of clones, roughly 90% found once; its top ten account for roughly 25%. Time point reported: cycle 4 day 1 (C4D1), after more than five weeks of nivolumab. Relapses following autologous stem cell transplantation were seen in all patients, with brentuximab vedotin exposure varying. The specimen was peripheral blood mononuclear cells (PBMCs), collected before the fourth cycle of nivolumab. The clonotype originates from a human donor with classical Hodgkin lymphoma.

The CDR3 spells CASSLGINYGYTF. DNA of the CDR3: TGTGCCAGCAGCTTAGGCATTAACTATGGCTACACCTTC. V gene TRBV7-9 combines with J gene TRBJ1-2; D is ambiguous. Germline V gene data show CDR1 as SEHNR and CDR2 as FQNEAQ (reference sequence). Deletions cut 1 base from V and 1 base from J, with 4 bases between. The CDR3 contains 13 residues.